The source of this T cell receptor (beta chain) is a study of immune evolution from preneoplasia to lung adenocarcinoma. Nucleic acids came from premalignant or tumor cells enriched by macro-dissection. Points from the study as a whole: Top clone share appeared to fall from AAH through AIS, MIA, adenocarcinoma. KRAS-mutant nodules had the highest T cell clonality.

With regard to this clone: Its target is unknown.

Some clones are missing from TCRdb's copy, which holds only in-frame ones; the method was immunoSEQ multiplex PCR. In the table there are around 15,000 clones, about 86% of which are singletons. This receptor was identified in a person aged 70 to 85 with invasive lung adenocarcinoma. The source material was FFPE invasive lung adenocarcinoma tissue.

This chain's CDR3 is CASSFSGRASGVPTQYF. The CDR3 coding sequence is TGTGCCAGCAGCTTCAGCGGGAGGGCCAGCGGGGTGCCAACGCAGTATTTT. The rearrangement joins TRBV5-8 to TRBJ2-3; TRBD2 agrees at 10 bases. V lost 2 bases and J lost 9; bases outside the gene matches: 15. The CDR3 totals 17 residues. CDR1 SGHTS and CDR2 YDEGEE come from the germline V gene.